This T cell receptor beta chain was captured by sequencing in a study of shared clonotypes between healthy human individuals. Study-level findings and limits: Among non-shared clonotypes, generation probabilities were lower than among those shared by all four donors.

Naive CD8 cells lacked CD45RO and underwent positive selection for CCR7, leaving out terminally differentiated effector memory CD45RA+ cells. Produced via immunoSEQ multiplex PCR; TCRdb's table is partial and in-frame only. The sample holds some 1,900,000 clones; about 95% are singletons and the top ten take under 1.5%. The germline V gene encodes CDR1 SQVTM and CDR2 ANQGSEA. This CDR3 is built from 14 residues. Germline trimming cut 7 bases from V and 4 bases from J; bases unmatched to any gene: 7. As regards this clone: Antigen: not known.

The chain uses TRBV29-1 and TRBJ2-2, with 9 bases lining up with TRBD1. The specimen was naive CD8+ T cells sorted from blood. This receptor was obtained from a man younger than 30 in good health. The CDR3 DNA reads TGCAGCGCCGCCGGGACAGGGTCCACCGGGGAGCTGTTTTTT. Residues: CSAAGTGSTGELFF.